The following is a T cell receptor beta chain sequence with its context. Method: immunoSEQ multiplex PCR; TCRdb's copy keeps in-frame clones and lacks some. The repertoire has about 130,000 clones, roughly 90% of them found once; the top ten carry about 3.2%. This entry comes from a study of control samples from healthy donors and cancer patients. The CDR3 runs 15 residues. After removal of 4 bases from V and 3 bases from J, the junction contained 6 bases not matched to a gene. Germline V gene lookup returns CDR1 SGHRS and CDR2 YFSETQ. Sequencing used blood. The rearrangement joins TRBV5-1 to TRBJ2-2; TRBD1 aligns across 7 bases. This clonotype was sampled from a man aged 50-59 years in good health. CDR3 residues: CASSPWDSHTGELFF. The DNA for the CDR3 is TGCGCCAGCAGCCCCTGGGACAGCCACACCGGGGAGCTGTTTTTT.